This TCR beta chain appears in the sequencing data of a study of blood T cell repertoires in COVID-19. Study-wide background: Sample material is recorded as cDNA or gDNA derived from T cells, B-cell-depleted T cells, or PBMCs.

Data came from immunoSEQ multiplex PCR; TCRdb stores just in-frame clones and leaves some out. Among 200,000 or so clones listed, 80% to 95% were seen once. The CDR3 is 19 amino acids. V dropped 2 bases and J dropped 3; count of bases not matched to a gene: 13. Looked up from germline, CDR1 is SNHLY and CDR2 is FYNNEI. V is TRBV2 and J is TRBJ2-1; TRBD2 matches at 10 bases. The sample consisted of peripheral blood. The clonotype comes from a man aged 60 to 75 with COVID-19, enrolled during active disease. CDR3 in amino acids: CASSERASGSPIVYNEQFF. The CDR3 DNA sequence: TGTGCCAGCAGTGAAAGGGCTAGCGGGAGCCCTATCGTCTACAATGAGCAGTTCTTC.